This T cell receptor beta chain comes out of a study of blood T cell repertoires in COVID-19. Whole-study context: Some COVID-19 samples were acute and others convalescent; all came from the United States, Italy and Spain.

With respect to this clone: The junction and the germline gene differ at one end; a read error may be behind it.

The CDR3 length is 18 residues. Looked up from germline, CDR1 is MDHEN and CDR2 is SYDVKM. TCRdb keeps only in-frame clones here, not all; method: immunoSEQ multiplex PCR. The data show roughly 410,000 clones, around nine tenths seen once. This chain connects TRBV28 to TRBJ2-3; TRBD2 matches 10 bases. The sequenced sample consisted of peripheral blood. This TCR was sampled from a woman between 40 and 50 years old with COVID-19, enrolled during active disease. The DNA of the CDR3 is TGTGCCAGCATTTTAAGTTTAGTTGGTGGCCTAGCGGGAGCTTCGGTGTATTTT. As protein: CASILSLVGGLAGASVYF.